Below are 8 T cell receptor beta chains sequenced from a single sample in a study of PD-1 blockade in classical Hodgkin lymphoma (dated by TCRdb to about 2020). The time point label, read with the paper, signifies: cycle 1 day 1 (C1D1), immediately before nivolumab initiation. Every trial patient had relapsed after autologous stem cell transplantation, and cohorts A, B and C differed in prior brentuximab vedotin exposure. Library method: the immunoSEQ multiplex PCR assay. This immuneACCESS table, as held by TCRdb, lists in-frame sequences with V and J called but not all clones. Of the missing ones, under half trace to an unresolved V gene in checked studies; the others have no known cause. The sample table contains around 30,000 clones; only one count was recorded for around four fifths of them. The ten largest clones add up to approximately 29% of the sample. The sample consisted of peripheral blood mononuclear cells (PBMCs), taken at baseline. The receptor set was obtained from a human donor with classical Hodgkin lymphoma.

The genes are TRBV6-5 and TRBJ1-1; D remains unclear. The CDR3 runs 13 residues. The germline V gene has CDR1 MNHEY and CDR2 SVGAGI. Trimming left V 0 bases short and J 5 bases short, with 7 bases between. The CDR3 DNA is TGTGCCAGCAGTTACTCGACACCGACTGAAGCTTTCTTT. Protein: CASSYSTPTEAFF.

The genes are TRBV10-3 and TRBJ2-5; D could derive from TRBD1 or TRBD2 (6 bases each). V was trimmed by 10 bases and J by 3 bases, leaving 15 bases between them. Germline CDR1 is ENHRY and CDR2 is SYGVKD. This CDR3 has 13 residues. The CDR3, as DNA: TGTGCCAACGGTAAAGGGGGGAAAGAGACCCAGTACTTC. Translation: CANGKGGKETQYF.

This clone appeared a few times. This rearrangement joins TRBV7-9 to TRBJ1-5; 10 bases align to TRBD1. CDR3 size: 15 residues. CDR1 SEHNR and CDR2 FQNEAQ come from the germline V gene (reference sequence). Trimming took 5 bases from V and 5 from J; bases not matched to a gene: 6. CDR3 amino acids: CASSQGQGIDQPQHF. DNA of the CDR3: TGTGCCAGCAGCCAGGGACAGGGGATCGATCAGCCCCAGCATTTT.

The CDR3 bases are TGTGCCAGCAGCCAAGTGTTAGGGGGCGAATCACCCCTCCACTTT. Amino acids: CASSQVLGGESPLHF. The rearrangement links TRBV4-2 to TRBJ1-6; 7 nucleotides line up with TRBD1. The germline gives CDR1 LGHNA, CDR2 YNFKEQ. The ends lost 1 base at V and 10 bases at J; junction bases unmatched: 7. CDR3 size: 15 residues.

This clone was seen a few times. The CDR3 region has the DNA TGTGCCAGCAGTGAAATTGGGACATCACACGAGCAGTACTTC. Its protein product is CASSEIGTSHEQYF. The V and J genes are TRBV6-1 and TRBJ2-7; TRBD1 is a possible D gene (6 bases). The germline gives CDR1 MNHNS, CDR2 SASEGT. The CDR3 sequence is 14 residues long. Trimming removed 2 bases at V and 5 bases at J, with 13 bases between.

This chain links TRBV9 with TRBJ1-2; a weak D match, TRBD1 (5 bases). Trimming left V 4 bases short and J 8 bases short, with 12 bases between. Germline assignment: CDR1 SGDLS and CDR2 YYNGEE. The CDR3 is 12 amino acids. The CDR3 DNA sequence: TGTGCCAGCAGCTCCCAGGGTTTAGGCTACACCTTC. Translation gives CASSSQGLGYTF.

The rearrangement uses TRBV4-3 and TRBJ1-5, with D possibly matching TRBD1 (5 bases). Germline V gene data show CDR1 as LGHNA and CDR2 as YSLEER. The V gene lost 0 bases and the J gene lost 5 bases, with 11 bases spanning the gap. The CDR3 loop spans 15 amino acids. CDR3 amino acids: CASSQDGRGDQPQHF. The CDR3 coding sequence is TGCGCCAGCAGCCAAGACGGGAGAGGGGATCAGCCCCAGCATTTT.

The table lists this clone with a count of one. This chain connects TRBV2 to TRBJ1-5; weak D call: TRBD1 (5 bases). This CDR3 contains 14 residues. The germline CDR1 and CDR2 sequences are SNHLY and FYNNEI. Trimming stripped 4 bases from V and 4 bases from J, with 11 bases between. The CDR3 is CASSAGTENQPQHF. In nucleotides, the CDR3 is TGTGCCAGCAGTGCCGGGACTGAGAATCAGCCCCAGCATTTT.